This record concerns one T cell receptor (beta chain) sequence. The antigen remains unidentified. The study enrolled healthy HIV-negative adults without recent acute infections or vaccinations as donors. There were only Caucasian adults among the donors, and all lived in Nashville, Tennessee. This specimen comes from a study of shared clonotypes between healthy human individuals. The assay was carried out at the deep level. Assay used: immunoSEQ multiplex PCR; TCRdb lists only in-frame clones, some missing. The sample consists of about 1 million clones, about 75% of them appearing once. From germline, CDR1 is MNHEY and CDR2 SMNVEV (reference sequence). The CDR3 is made up of 15 amino acids. Trimming removed 6 bases at V and 8 bases at J, with 19 bases between. Study results and limitations: Clonotypes shared by all four sorted-subset donors had higher generation probabilities than non-shared clonotypes.

The specimen was memory CD4+ T cells sorted from blood. Stated subset: CD45RA-negative fraction. This chain uses TRBV27 with TRBJ1-4; tentative D call: TRBD1 (6 bases). The TCR sequence derives from a man between 18 and 29 years old in good health. This CDR3 is CASSLRTGPGEKLFF. Written as DNA, the CDR3 is TGTGCCAGCAGCCTGAGAACAGGGCCGGGGGAAAAACTGTTTTTT.